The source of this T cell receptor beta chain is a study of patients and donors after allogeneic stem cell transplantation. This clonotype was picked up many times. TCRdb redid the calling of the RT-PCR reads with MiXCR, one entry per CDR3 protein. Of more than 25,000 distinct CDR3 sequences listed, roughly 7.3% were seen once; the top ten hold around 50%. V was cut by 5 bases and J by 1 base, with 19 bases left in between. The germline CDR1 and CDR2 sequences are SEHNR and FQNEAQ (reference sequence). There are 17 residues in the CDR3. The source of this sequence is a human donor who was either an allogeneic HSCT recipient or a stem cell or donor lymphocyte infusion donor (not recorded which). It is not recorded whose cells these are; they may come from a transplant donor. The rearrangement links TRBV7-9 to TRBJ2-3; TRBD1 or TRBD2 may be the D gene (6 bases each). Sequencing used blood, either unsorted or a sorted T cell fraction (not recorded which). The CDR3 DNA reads TGTGCCAGCAGCCTGGGGGGTTCCGGGACACGCACAGATACGCAGTATTTT. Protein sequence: CASSLGGSGTRTDTQYF.